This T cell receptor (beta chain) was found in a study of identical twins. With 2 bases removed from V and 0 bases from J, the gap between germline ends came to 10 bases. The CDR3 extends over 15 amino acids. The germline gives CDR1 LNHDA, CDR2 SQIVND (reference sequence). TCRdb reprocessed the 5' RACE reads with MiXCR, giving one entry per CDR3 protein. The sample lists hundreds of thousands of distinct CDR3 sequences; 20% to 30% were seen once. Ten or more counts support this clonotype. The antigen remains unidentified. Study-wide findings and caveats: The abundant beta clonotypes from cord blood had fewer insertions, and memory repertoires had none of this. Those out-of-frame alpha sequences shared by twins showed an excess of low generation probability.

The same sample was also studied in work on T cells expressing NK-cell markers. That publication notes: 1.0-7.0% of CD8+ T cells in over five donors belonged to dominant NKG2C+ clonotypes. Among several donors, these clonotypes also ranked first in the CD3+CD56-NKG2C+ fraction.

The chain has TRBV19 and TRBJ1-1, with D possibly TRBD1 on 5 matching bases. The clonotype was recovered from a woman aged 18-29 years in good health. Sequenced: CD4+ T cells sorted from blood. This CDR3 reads CASSIQGLMNTEAFF. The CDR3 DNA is TGTGCCAGTAGTATACAGGGACTGATGAACACTGAAGCTTTCTTT.